This TCR beta chain was obtained from a study of human T cells and chemical hapten exposure. Per germline, CDR1 KGHSH and CDR2 LQKENI. The ends lost 3 bases at V and 2 bases at J; junction bases unmatched: 1. This CDR3 comprises 14 residues. There are many counts of this clonotype. MiXCR, run by TCRdb on the RACE reads, gives a single entry per CDR3 protein. The sample shows around 130,000 distinct CDR3 sequences, approximately 9.5% of them seen only once. Stated time point: healthy volunteer bleed at 2 weeks. Extraction yielded total RNA from whole blood (unfractionated). This receptor was identified in a male donor in good health. Some clones in this sample may be carry-over from other donors' samples. Sequenced material: whole blood. This rearrangement joins TRBV18 to TRBJ2-5, with 9 bases that match TRBD2. CDR3 DNA sequence: TGTGCCAGCTCACCCGGACTAGCGCAAGAGACCCAGTACTTC. It specifies CASSPGLAQETQYF.